This TCR beta chain was identified during a study of blood T cell repertoires in COVID-19. In the study overall: COVID-19 samples from acute and convalescent phases originated in the United States, Italy and Spain. Nucleic acid was either cDNA or gDNA, and it came from T cells, B-cell-depleted T cells, or PBMCs.

Original analysis: Reference gene primer amplification in the assay estimated nucleated cell counts. Generated by immunoSEQ multiplex PCR, the TCRdb table keeps only in-frame clones and is missing some. V and J calls and clone size are given by that table; D and trimming were obtained from the DNA. The sample comprises 200,000 to 250,000 clones, approximately 80% of which are singletons, and 9.5% to 15% rests with the top ten. With 10 bases removed from V and 0 bases from J, the gap between germline ends came to 13 bases. The CDR3 has 13 residues. CDR1 is MDHEN, CDR2 SYDVKM, per germline. The sequenced sample consisted of peripheral blood. The sequence was obtained from a human donor in a cohort sampled during active COVID-19. The chain carries TRBV28 and TRBJ2-7; D uncertain. The CDR3 coding sequence is TGTGCCACCGAGATAATTAGCTCCTACGAGCAGTACTTC. It translates to CATEIISSYEQYF.